The 6 T cell receptor beta chains below were found in one sample sequenced in a study of PD-1 blockade in classical Hodgkin lymphoma. Libraries were prepared by immunoSEQ multiplex PCR; TCRdb keeps only in-frame clonotypes and omits some of them. This table has about 110,000 clones, roughly 87% appearing once. Each of the patients experienced relapse following autologous stem cell transplantation, and their brentuximab vedotin exposure differed. The source material was peripheral blood mononuclear cells (PBMCs), sampled before the second cycle of nivolumab. These receptors all stem from a human donor with classical Hodgkin lymphoma.

A few counts support this clone. V is TRBV10-2 and J is TRBJ1-1; no reliable D call. V was cut by 6 bases and J by 3 bases, with 11 bases left in between. Per germline, CDR1 WSHSY and CDR2 SAAADI. The CDR3 runs to 13 residues. CDR3 protein: CASSGRGHTEAFF. The CDR3 DNA sequence: TGCGCCAGCAGCGGGCGAGGTCACACTGAAGCTTTCTTT.

The chain employs TRBV25-1 and TRBJ2-7; 9 bases match TRBD1. Germline CDR1 and CDR2: MGHDK and SYGVNS. With 11 bases clipped from V and 5 bases from J, the junction kept 4 bases outside the gene matches. There are 11 residues in the CDR3. CDR3 nucleotide sequence: TGTGCCGGGGGACAGGGTAACGAGCAGTACTTC. It is translated as CAGGQGNEQYF.

V is TRBV4-3 and J is TRBJ2-2, with 7 bases matching TRBD1. There are 15 residues in the CDR3. V trimming: 1 base; J trimming: 8 bases; junction bases outside the gene matches: 7. Germline V gene lookup returns CDR1 LGHNA and CDR2 YSLEER. CDR3 region: CASSQARGLTGELFF. CDR3 nucleotides: TGCGCCAGCAGCCAAGCCAGGGGGTTGACGGGGGAGCTGTTTTTT.

This clone appeared a few times. This chain joins TRBV14 and TRBJ2-6; the D gene is possibly TRBD1 (6 bases). Between the trimmed V and J ends, which lost 2 bases and 2 bases, there was a span of 13 bases. This CDR3 contains 17 residues. CDR1 is SGHDN and CDR2 is FVKESK in the germline V gene. Here the CDR3 DNA reads TGTGCCAGCAGCCAAATTCTAAGACAGGCTGGGGCCAACGTCCTGACTTTC. Translating it yields CASSQILRQAGANVLTF.

The genes are TRBV19 and TRBJ1-1, with 7 nucleotides matching TRBD1. In germline, CDR1 is LNHDA, CDR2 SQIVND (reference sequence). This CDR3 spans 13 amino acids. V lost 7 bases to trimming and J lost 5 bases; unmatched junction nucleotides: 7. This CDR3 is CASKTGSWTEAFF. The CDR3 region has the DNA TGTGCCAGTAAGACAGGGTCGTGGACTGAAGCTTTCTTT.

The chain is built from TRBV6-1 and TRBJ1-5; D gene unclear. Germline V CDR1 and CDR2: MNHNS, SASEGT. CDR3 size: 17 residues. The germline V and J ends were trimmed by 4 bases and 0 bases, with 16 bases remaining between them. The CDR3 nucleotides read TGTGCCAGCAGTGGGGGTTTTTCAGGATATAGCAATCAGCCCCAGCATTTT. Translated, it gives CASSGGFSGYSNQPQHF.